The following is a T cell receptor beta chain sequence with its context. The data belong to a study of technical replicates of blood from a few donors. Profiling relied on immunoSEQ multiplex PCR, and the TCRdb table lists in-frame clones only, not all of them. There are over 15,000 clones in the sample; about 83% occur only once, and roughly an eighth lies in the top ten. The CDR3 is 17 amino acids. Per the germline V gene, CDR1 is GTSNPN and CDR2 is SVGIG (reference sequence). V gave up 3 bases and J gave up 8 bases; unmatched junction bases: 18. The receptor's source is a human donor in good health. The chain has TRBV30 and TRBJ2-3; 9 bases are a match to TRBD2. The sample taken for sequencing was PBMCs. In DNA form, the CDR3 reads TGTGCCTGGAGCTCCATCCAGACTAGCGGAGGCCCCTTTACGCAGTATTTT. Its translation: CAWSSIQTSGGPFTQYF.